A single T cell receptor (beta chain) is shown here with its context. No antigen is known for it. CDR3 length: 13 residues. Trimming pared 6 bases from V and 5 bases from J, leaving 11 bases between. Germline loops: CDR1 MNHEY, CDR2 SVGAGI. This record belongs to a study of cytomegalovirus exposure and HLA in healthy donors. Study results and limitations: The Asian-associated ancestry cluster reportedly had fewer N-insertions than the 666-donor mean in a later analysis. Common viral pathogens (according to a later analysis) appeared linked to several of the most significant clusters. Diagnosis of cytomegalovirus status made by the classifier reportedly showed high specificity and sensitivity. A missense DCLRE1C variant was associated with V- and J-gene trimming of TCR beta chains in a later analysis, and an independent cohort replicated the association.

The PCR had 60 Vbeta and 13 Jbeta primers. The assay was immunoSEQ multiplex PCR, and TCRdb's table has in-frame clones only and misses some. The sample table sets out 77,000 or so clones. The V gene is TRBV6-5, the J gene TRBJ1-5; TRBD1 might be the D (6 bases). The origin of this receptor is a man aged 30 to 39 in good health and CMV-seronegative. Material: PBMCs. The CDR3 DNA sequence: TGTGCCAGCAGAACCGACAGGCATCAGCCCCAGCATTTT. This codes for CASRTDRHQPQHF.